The following is a TCR beta chain sequence with its context. Its antigen is as yet unknown. Using immunoSEQ multiplex PCR, the repertoire was profiled, and TCRdb retains in-frame clones only, with some absent. The sample consists of 150,000 or so clones, around 90% of them appearing once. The CDR3 has 11 amino acids. Trimming cost V 7 bases and J 5 bases, with 12 bases left between them. CDR1 is DFQATT, CDR2 SNEGSKA, per germline (reference sequence). This sample is part of a study of T cell responses to AZD1222 COVID-19 vaccine. About the study: Researchers grouped second doses given at about 4 or about 12 weeks into one pool. Study-wide findings and caveats: Following two doses of AZD1222, Spike-specific TCR breadth and depth rose. Samples come after the peak T cell response, not at day 14.

V is TRBV20-1 and J is TRBJ2-7, with a tentative D call TRBD1 (5 bases). This receptor was obtained from an adult in good health. The sequences come from peripheral blood, collected on day 0 of AZD1222 vaccination. The CDR3 bases are TGCAGTGTAGGAAGGGGCGACGAGCAGTACTTC. Encoded protein: CSVGRGDEQYF.